This entry concerns a single T cell receptor (beta chain). Generated by immunoSEQ multiplex PCR, the TCRdb table keeps only in-frame clones and is missing some. The sample holds about 320,000 clones, 85% seen once. CDR1 and CDR2 (germline): DFQATT, SNEGSKA (reference sequence). This CDR3 region has 10 residues. V lost 5 bases to trimming and J lost 5 bases, with 6 bases between them. The sample originates from a study of blood T cell repertoires in COVID-19. Study in general: T cells, B-cell-depleted T cells, or PBMCs provided the cDNA or gDNA that served as material.

V usage is TRBV20-1 and J usage is TRBJ1-1; D is uncertain. Sequencing was done on a sample of PBMCs or T cells enriched from blood (not recorded which). The sequence came from a woman aged 25-40 years who had been exposed to COVID-19. The DNA of the CDR3 is TGCAGTGCTTCGGGGACTGAAGCTTTCTTT. It specifies CSASGTEAFF.